Each of the 11 T cell receptor beta chains below was sequenced from the same sample in a study of graft-versus-host responses after intestinal transplantation. The graft tissue was processed, and this released both intraepithelial and lamina propria lymphocytes. Clones were sequenced by immunoSEQ multiplex PCR, and TCRdb holds only the in-frame ones, with some missing. The sample includes approximately 10,000 clones, roughly 77% of them seen just once. Sequencing was performed on ileum tissue, taken less than 150 days after intestinal transplantation. These receptors were obtained from a human patient who received an intestinal transplant, so some T cells may come from the graft donor.

This clone has just one count. The J gene is TRBJ1-2, the V gene TRBV11-2, with a tentative D call TRBD1 (6 bases). Germline V CDR1 and CDR2: SGHAT, FQNNGV. With 4 bases removed from V and 6 bases from J, the gap between germline ends came to 18 bases. This CDR3 region has 15 residues. Here the CDR3 DNA reads TGTGCCAGCAGCTCCGGGACAACCGGGCCGCATGGCTACACCTTC. It encodes CASSSGTTGPHGYTF.

The J gene is TRBJ1-1, the V gene TRBV5-1; D possibly corresponds to TRBD1 (5 bases). The germline gives CDR1 SGHRS, CDR2 YFSETQ. This CDR3 has 14 residues. V lost 3 bases to trimming and J lost 2 bases, with 11 bases between them. CDR3 sequence (DNA): TGCGCCAGCAGCTCCCGGACATCAAACACTGAAGCTTTCTTT. Translating it yields CASSSRTSNTEAFF.

V gene TRBV6-5 combines with J gene TRBJ2-1; a weak D match, TRBD2 (5 bases). There are 13 residues in the CDR3. CDR1 and CDR2 from the germline V gene are MNHEY and SVGAGI. Trimming removed 5 bases from V and 5 bases from J, with 10 bases in between. CDR3 sequence (DNA): TGTGCCAGCAGTGCGGGCGCTAACAATGAGCAGTTCTTC. Protein sequence: CASSAGANNEQFF.

This sequence joins TRBV29-1 and TRBJ2-7; D is possibly TRBD1 (6 bases). From germline, CDR1 is SQVTM and CDR2 ANQGSEA. The V and J ends lost 0 bases and 4 bases respectively, with 13 bases between them. CDR3 length: 14 residues. Here the CDR3 DNA reads TGCAGCGTTGAAGAGGGGGCTGGGTCATACGAGCAGTACTTC. It codes for CSVEEGAGSYEQYF.

This sequence joins TRBV4-3 and TRBJ2-1; D uncertain. The length of the CDR3 is 16 residues. Germline V gene sequence: CDR1 LGHNA, CDR2 YSLEER. Deletions cut 0 bases from V and 8 bases from J, with 17 bases between. This chain's CDR3 is CASSQDGDSRGDEQFF. CDR3 DNA: TGCGCCAGCAGCCAAGACGGCGACTCCAGAGGCGATGAGCAGTTCTTC.

The chain uses TRBV27 and TRBJ1-2; D call uncertain. CDR3 length equals 13 residues. Looked up from germline, CDR1 is MNHEY and CDR2 is SMNVEV (reference sequence). V was trimmed by 2 bases and J by 3 bases, leaving 7 bases between them. This chain's CDR3 is CASSLMRDYGYTF. The CDR3 nucleotides are TGTGCCAGCAGTTTAATGCGGGACTATGGCTACACCTTC.

The J gene is TRBJ2-5, the V gene TRBV29-1, with D possibly being TRBD1 (6 bases). The CDR3 consists of 12 residues. The ends were cut back, 5 bases at V and 5 bases at J, with 12 bases in the middle. Germline V gene data show CDR1 as SQVTM and CDR2 as ANQGSEA. The CDR3 DNA sequence: TGCAGCGTTAGGGGGATGGGGGAGACCCAGTACTTC. Amino acids: CSVRGMGETQYF.

This clone came up once. This chain links TRBV7-2 with TRBJ2-3; 9 positions agree with TRBD2. V was pared by 5 bases and J by 9 bases, with 15 bases of the junction left unmatched. CDR1 and CDR2 (germline): SGHTA, FQGNSA. This CDR3 spans 16 amino acids. CDR3 nucleotides: TGTGCCAGCAGCCGCACCACGGGTAGCGGGGGAAAAACGCAGTATTTT. This encodes CASSRTTGSGGKTQYF. The full variable domain, in which reference TRBV7-2 and TRBJ2-3 provide the parts outside the CDR3, is GAGVSQSPSNKVTEKGKDVELRCDPISGHTALYWYRQSLGQGLEFLIYFQGNSAPDKSGLPSDRFSAERTGGSVSTLTIQRTQQEDSAVYLCASSRTTGSGGKTQYFGPGTRLTVL.

This rearrangement joins TRBV9 to TRBJ1-1; TRBD1 matches 8 bases. CDR1 is SGDLS and CDR2 is YYNGEE in the germline V gene. This CDR3 comprises 15 residues. Trimming removed 4 bases from V and 1 base from J; junction bases left unmatched: 6. The CDR3 nucleotides are TGTGCCAGCAGCCATATCGGGACAGGGAACACTGAAGCTTTCTTT. As protein: CASSHIGTGNTEAFF.

The rearrangement links TRBV9 to TRBJ2-1, with 10 bases aligning to TRBD2. V lost 0 bases, J lost 6 bases, and 6 bases stayed unmatched. CDR1 and CDR2 from the germline V gene are SGDLS and YYNGEE. The CDR3 consists of 16 residues. CDR3 residues: CASSVVGSGRFNEQFF. CDR3 DNA: TGTGCCAGCAGCGTAGTGGGTAGCGGGAGGTTCAATGAGCAGTTCTTC.

The chain links TRBV2 to TRBJ2-1; 15 positions match TRBD2. The V gene's germline CDR1 is SNHLY and CDR2 FYNNEI. The CDR3 has 18 amino acids. The V and J ends lost 9 bases and 9 bases, in that order; junction bases with no gene match: 18. The CDR3 DNA reads as TGTGCCAGTTCCCGGGACCGTATCGGACTAGCGGGAGGGGGTGAGCAGTTCTTC. This gives the protein CASSRDRIGLAGGGEQFF.